The 7 T cell receptor beta chains below come from one sample, sequenced in a study of OX40 agonist ivuxolimab in advanced cancers. The assay was immunoSEQ multiplex PCR, and TCRdb's table has in-frame clones only and misses some. Here the sample spans around 16,000 clones, roughly 60% being singletons. Material: CD4+ or CD8+ T cells sorted from blood, obtained in a trial of the OX40 agonist ivuxolimab. The source of these receptors is an adult with an advanced solid tumor such as melanoma, head and neck, liver or kidney cancer.

The V and J genes are TRBV29-1 and TRBJ2-7, with 9 positions matching TRBD1. The CDR3 loop spans 12 amino acids. Trimming cost V 6 bases and J 4 bases; bases outside gene matches: 4. The germline gives CDR1 SQVTM, CDR2 ANQGSEA. This CDR3 reads CSVNRGPYEQYF. In nucleotides, the CDR3 is TGCAGCGTAAACAGGGGGCCTTACGAGCAGTACTTC.

The rearrangement uses TRBV6-1 and TRBJ2-5, with 7 bases lining up with TRBD1. In germline, CDR1 is MNHNS, CDR2 SASEGT. The CDR3 spans 14 residues. Trimming took 3 bases from V and 5 from J; bases not matched to a gene: 6. The CDR3 nucleotides read TGTGCCAGCAGTGACTTGACAGGGTGGGAGACCCAGTACTTC. Its translation: CASSDLTGWETQYF.

This sequence joins TRBV7-2 and TRBJ1-2; weak D call: TRBD1 (6 bases). CDR3 length: 14 amino acids. V gave up 5 bases and J gave up 4 bases, with 14 bases separating them. CDR1 SGHTA and CDR2 FQGNSA come from the germline V gene. CDR3 in amino acids: CASSVNRDFYGYTF. As DNA, the CDR3 is TGTGCCAGCAGCGTGAACAGGGACTTCTATGGCTACACCTTC.

The V call is TRBV4-1, the J call TRBJ2-7; a weak D match, TRBD2 (5 bases). This CDR3 spans 15 amino acids. Germline V CDR1 and CDR2: MGHRA, YSYEKL. The V gene lost 4 bases and the J gene lost 3 bases, with 16 bases spanning the gap. The CDR3 protein is CASSRYSGNYYEQYF. The CDR3 DNA reads TGCGCCAGCAGCCGCTATTCCGGGAATTACTACGAGCAGTACTTC.

The rearrangement links TRBV7-2 to TRBJ2-1, with 7 nucleotides matching TRBD2. CDR1 is SGHTA, CDR2 FQGNSA, per germline. Germline trimming cut 7 bases from V and 4 bases from J; bases unmatched to any gene: 7. The CDR3 has 14 residues. DNA of the CDR3: TGTGCCAGCAATCACGTGGGGGGGTACAATGAGCAGTTCTTC. Its protein is CASNHVGGYNEQFF.

The gene calls are TRBV19 and TRBJ1-5, with D uncertain. CDR1 LNHDA and CDR2 SQIVND come from the germline V gene (reference sequence). Trimming took off 5 bases at V and 5 bases at J, with 13 bases between the two ends. There are 14 residues in the CDR3. CDR3 nucleotides: TGTGCCAGTAGTCTCCGTGCGGCAGATCAGCCCCAGCATTTT. Translation gives CASSLRAADQPQHF.

This CDR3 is CASSWGQGPYEQYF. The CDR3, as DNA: TGTGCCAGCAGTTGGGGACAGGGGCCCTACGAGCAGTACTTC. The chain employs TRBV27 and TRBJ2-7; 10 nucleotides agree with TRBD1. Germline V gene lookup returns CDR1 MNHEY and CDR2 SMNVEV (reference sequence). V lost 4 bases, J lost 2 bases, and 2 bases stayed unmatched. The CDR3 consists of 14 residues.